The rows below give T cell receptor beta chains drawn from one sample of a study of blood T cells in healthy people across ages. From the 5' RACE reads, TCRdb called clonotypes with MiXCR, one entry per CDR3 protein. The data show just over 1 million distinct CDR3 sequences, 40% to 55% seen once. Sequenced: blood. The receptor source for this set is a woman in her sixties or seventies in good health. Both conserved end residues are part of each CDR3. D genes are given only for firm matches. Clone size, where shown, is once, few, many, or a class for clones that have expanded.

V: TRBV7-9
size: few
D: -
J: TRBJ1-1
CDR3: CASSLAGVAFF
DNA: TGTGCCAGCAGCTTAGCGGGGGTAGCTTTCTTT

V: TRBV14
size: -
D: TRBD1
J: TRBJ2-7
CDR3: CASSQEGGQMYEQYF
DNA: TGTGCCAGCAGCCAAGAAGGGGGACAGATGTACGAGCAGTACTTC

V: TRBV12-5
size: once
D: -
J: TRBJ2-1
CDR3: CASFGGGLYNEQFF
DNA: TGTGCTAGCTTCGGAGGGGGTCTCTACAATGAGCAGTTCTTC

V: TRBV20-1
size: -
D: -
J: TRBJ2-7
CDR3: CSARDGDREGFYEQYF
DNA: TGCAGTGCTAGAGATGGAGACAGGGAGGGTTTCTACGAGCAGTACTTC

V: TRBV20-1
size: few
D: -
J: TRBJ1-5
CDR3: CSARTGSRDQPQHF
DNA: TGCAGTGCGAGAACAGGGTCCCGGGATCAGCCCCAGCATTTT

V: TRBV12-3/TRBV12-4
size: -
D: TRBD1
J: TRBJ2-5
CDR3: CASSKTGAVKTQYF
DNA: TGTGCCAGCAGTAAGACAGGGGCGGTTAAGACCCAGTACTTC

V: TRBV7-9
size: -
D: TRBD2
J: TRBJ2-7
CDR3: CASSSPEFSGGGMYEQYF
DNA: TGTGCCAGCAGCTCGCCCGAGTTTAGCGGGGGAGGAATGTACGAGCAGTACTTC

V: TRBV6-5
size: few
D: TRBD2
J: TRBJ2-7
CDR3: CATSSGSYEQYF
DNA: TGTGCCACCTCTAGCGGGAGCTACGAGCAGTACTTC

V: TRBV11-2
size: -
D: -
J: TRBJ2-3
CDR3: CASSLVSTSTDTQYF
DNA: TGTGCCAGCAGCTTAGTCTCCACTAGCACAGATACGCAGTATTTT

V: TRBV3-1
size: -
D: -
J: TRBJ2-5
CDR3: CASSQVGGTYNEQYF
DNA: TGTGCCAGCAGCCAAGTTGGGGGGACCTACAATGAGCAGTACTTC

V: TRBV7-8
size: -
D: -
J: TRBJ1-5
CDR3: CASSGKGQPQHF
DNA: TGTGCCAGCAGCGGGAAGGGTCAGCCCCAGCATTTT

V: TRBV20-1
size: few
D: -
J: TRBJ2-7
CDR3: CRCNPCPGPDEQYF
DNA: TGCAGGTGCAACCCCTGTCCGGGTCCCGACGAGCAGTACTTC

V: TRBV11-2
size: -
D: -
J: TRBJ2-3
CDR3: CASSVGSRSDTQYF
DNA: TGTGCCAGCAGCGTGGGGAGTAGGTCAGATACGCAGTATTTT

V: TRBV6-5
size: -
D: -
J: TRBJ1-4
CDR3: CASSYKGSARANEKLFF
DNA: TGTGCCAGCAGTTACAAGGGTAGTGCGCGGGCAAATGAAAAACTGTTTTTT

V: TRBV24-1
size: few
D: TRBD1
J: TRBJ2-3
CDR3: CATGGTGDRNTPITDTQYF
DNA: TGTGCCACCGGTGGGACAGGGGACAGGAATACTCCTATCACAGATACGCAGTATTTT

V: TRBV2
size: -
D: TRBD2
J: TRBJ2-1
CDR3: CASSTLSGRGWETQFF
DNA: TGTGCCAGCAGCACCCTTAGCGGGAGGGGTTGGGAGACCCAGTTCTTC

V: TRBV11-2
size: -
D: -
J: TRBJ2-1
CDR3: CASSLVATGRGYNEQFF
DNA: TGTGCCAGCAGCTTAGTCGCGACAGGGAGGGGCTACAATGAGCAGTTCTTC

V: TRBV27
size: few
D: TRBD2
J: TRBJ2-1
CDR3: CASSLPTSGSYNEQFF
DNA: TGTGCCAGCAGTTTGCCTACTAGCGGTTCCTACAATGAGCAGTTCTTC

V: TRBV5-1
size: -
D: TRBD2
J: TRBJ2-3
CDR3: CASSLAQHRLAGDGDTQYF
DNA: TGCGCCAGCAGCTTGGCCCAACACCGACTAGCGGGAGACGGAGATACGCAGTATTTT